A selection of T cell receptor beta chains follows, all from one sample in a study of blood T cell repertoires in COVID-19. Profiling relied on immunoSEQ multiplex PCR, and the TCRdb table lists in-frame clones only, not all of them. The sample holds more than 300,000 clones, roughly 90% seen once. The source material was PBMCs or T cells enriched from blood (not recorded which). Every receptor here comes from a woman under 40 who had been exposed to COVID-19. CDR3s include the opening cysteine and the closing phenylalanine or tryptophan. The D gene is left open where the match is weak. Size values are once, few and many counts, or a class for expanded clones, and some rows have none.

-	TRBD2	TRBJ2-1	TRBV6-5	TGTGCCAGCAGTTCCCGCGGGGGGGCTGACAATGAGCAGTTCTTC	CASSSRGGADNEQFF
once	-	TRBJ1-5	TRBV21-1	TGTGCCAGCAGCGGGACGGGGGGTGATCAGCCCCAGCATTTT	CASSGTGGDQPQHF
-	-	TRBJ2-3	TRBV12-3/TRBV12-4	TGTGCCAGCAGACGGACAGATACGCAGTATTTT	CASRRTDTQYF
-	TRBD1	TRBJ1-2	TRBV5-1	TGCGCCAGCAGCTTGGTTTCTCGGGGACAGGGGGCCGGCTACACCTTC	CASSLVSRGQGAGYTF
-	TRBD1	TRBJ2-3	TRBV5-4	TGTGCCAGCAGCCCCCGGACAGGGTCCACAGATACGCAGTATTTT	CASSPRTGSTDTQYF
-	-	TRBJ1-1	TRBV7-9	TGTGCCAGCAGCTTAGAGGGGGTGAACACTGAAGCTTTCTTT	CASSLEGVNTEAFF
-	-	TRBJ2-1	TRBV7-7	TGTGCCAGCAGCTTAGACAGATTGCATGAGCAGTTCTTC	CASSLDRLHEQFF
-	-	TRBJ2-1	TRBV5-1	TGCGCCAGCAGCGGGCTTTGGTTGGGCAAGAATGAGCAGTTCTTC	CASSGLWLGKNEQFF
once	-	TRBJ2-7	TRBV5-1	TGCGCCAGCAGCCTGGGTTTCCTAGGCGAGCAGTACTTC	CASSLGFLGEQYF
-	-	TRBJ1-5	TRBV6-4	TGTGCTGGAGGGGGGGCGTATCAGCCCCAGCATTTT	CAGGGAYQPQHF
-	TRBD2	TRBJ2-7	TRBV7-2	TGTGCCAGCAGCTTAGGCGGGGGAGGGTCCTACGAGCAGTACTTC	CASSLGGGGSYEQYF
-	-	TRBJ1-6	TRBV3-1/TRBV3-2	TGTGCCAGCAGCCAAGTAAGAGGGAGGTCACCCCTCCACTTT	CASSQVRGRSPLHF
-	TRBD1	TRBJ1-2	TRBV6-5	TGTGCCAGCCTCCGACAGGGGGCTTACTATGGCTACACCTTC	CASLRQGAYYGYTF
-	-	TRBJ1-1	TRBV6-5	TGTGCCAGCAGTTACTCACTCATTGTGAACACTGAAGCTTTCTTT	CASSYSLIVNTEAFF
few	-	TRBJ1-6	TRBV5-5	TGTGCCAGCAGCTTGATCCGTAATTCACCCCTCCACTTT	CASSLIRNSPLHF
-	TRBD1	TRBJ1-2	TRBV19	TGTGCCAGTAGTACCCGGAGACAGGGGGTCTCCTATGGCTACACCTTC	CASSTRRQGVSYGYTF
-	TRBD2	TRBJ2-3	TRBV4-2	TGTGCCAGCTGCACGGGGGGGGATGCAGATACGCAGTATTTT	CASCTGGDADTQYF
-	-	TRBJ1-1	TRBV5-5	TGTGCCAGCAGCTTGGGGGTGACTATGAACACTGAAGCTTTCTTT	CASSLGVTMNTEAFF
few	TRBD1	TRBJ2-1	TRBV4-3	TGCGCCAGCAGCCCTCCTGCTAGTGTGACAGGGGTCGATGAGCAGTTCTTC	CASSPPASVTGVDEQFF
-	TRBD2	TRBJ2-1	TRBV10-3	TGTGCCATCAGTGAGTCTTCAAGCGGGGGGCCCTCCTACAATGAGCAGTTCTTC	CAISESSSGGPSYNEQFF
-	-	TRBJ1-2	TRBV28	TGTGCCAGCAACGACAGACTCTATGGCTACACCTTC	CASNDRLYGYTF
-	TRBD1	TRBJ2-5	TRBV28	TGTGCCAGCAGTGCCTGGACAGGGGGCGACGGGACCCAGTACTTC	CASSAWTGGDGTQYF
-	-	TRBJ1-1	TRBV2	TGTGCCAGCAGTATCGGGGTAGCGTCTGAAGCTTTCTTT	CASSIGVASEAFF
-	TRBD1	TRBJ1-2	TRBV6-5	TGTGCCAGCAGAGACAGGGGAAATGCTGGCTACACCTTC	CASRDRGNAGYTF
-	TRBD1	TRBJ2-1	TRBV29-1	TGCAGCGTTGGCAGGGGGTGGAATGAGCAGTTCTTC	CSVGRGWNEQFF
-	-	TRBJ1-1	TRBV2	TGTGCCAGCCTCCCCGGGGGGTGGACTGAAGCTTTCTTT	CASLPGGWTEAFF
once	-	TRBJ1-2	TRBV18	TGTGCCAGCTCGCGCCGGCAGGGAGGGGACTATGGCTACACCTTC	CASSRRQGGDYGYTF
few	TRBD1	TRBJ1-4	TRBV29-1	TGCAGCGTAAGGACAGGGAGCCATGAAAAACTGTTTTTT	CSVRTGSHEKLFF
-	-	TRBJ1-3	TRBV29-1	TGCAGCGTCCGACAGGGAAACACCATATATTTT	CSVRQGNTIYF
-	TRBD1	TRBJ1-5	TRBV30	TGTGCCTGGAGTAGGGGGCAGGTCAATCAGCCCCAGCATTTT	CAWSRGQVNQPQHF
-	-	TRBJ1-1	TRBV2	TGTGCCAGCAGTGAGGATGTGGGACAGAACACTGAAGCTTTCTTT	CASSEDVGQNTEAFF
-	-	TRBJ1-4	TRBV11-2	TGTGCCAGCAGCCCAACCAATCCGACAGTTCGTACAACTAATGAAAAACTGTTTTTT	CASSPTNPTVRTTNEKLFF
-	TRBD2	TRBJ2-5	TRBV27	TGTGCCAGCAGTCTGGACGTGGGGGGGAAAGGCGAGACCCAGTACTTC	CASSLDVGGKGETQYF